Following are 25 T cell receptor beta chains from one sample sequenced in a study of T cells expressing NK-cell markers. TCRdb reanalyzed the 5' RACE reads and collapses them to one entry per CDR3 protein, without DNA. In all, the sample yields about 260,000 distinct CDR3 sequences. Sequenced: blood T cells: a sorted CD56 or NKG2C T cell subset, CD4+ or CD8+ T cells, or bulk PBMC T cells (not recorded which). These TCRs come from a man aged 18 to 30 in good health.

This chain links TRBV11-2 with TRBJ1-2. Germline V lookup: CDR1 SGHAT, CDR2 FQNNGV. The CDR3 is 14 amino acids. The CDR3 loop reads CASSLSEANYGYTF.

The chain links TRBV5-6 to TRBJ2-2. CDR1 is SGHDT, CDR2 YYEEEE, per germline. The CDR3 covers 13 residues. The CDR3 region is CASNLLYSGELFF. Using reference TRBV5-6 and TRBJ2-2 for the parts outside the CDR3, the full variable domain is DAGVTQSPTHLIKTRGQQVTLRCSPKSGHDTVSWYQQALGQGPQFIFQYYEEEERQRGNFPDRFSGHQFPNYSSELNVNALLLGDSALYLCASNLLYSGELFFGEGSRLTVL.

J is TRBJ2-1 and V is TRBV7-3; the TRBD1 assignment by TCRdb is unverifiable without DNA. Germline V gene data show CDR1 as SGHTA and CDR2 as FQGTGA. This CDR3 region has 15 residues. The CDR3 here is CASSLTRDRGYEQFF. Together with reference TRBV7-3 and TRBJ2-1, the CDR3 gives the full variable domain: GAGVSQTPSNKVTEKGKYVELRCDPISGHTALYWYRQSLGQGPEFLIYFQGTGAADDSGLPNDRFFAVRPEGSVSTLKIQRTERGDSAVYLCASSLTRDRGYEQFFGPGTRLTVL.

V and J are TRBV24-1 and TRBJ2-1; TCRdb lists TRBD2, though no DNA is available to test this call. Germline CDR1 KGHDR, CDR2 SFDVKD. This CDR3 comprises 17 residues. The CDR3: CATSDVTSGRTYNEQFF.

CDR3 loop: CASRQTGGVRYTGELFF. This chain uses TRBV12-3 or TRBV12-4 with TRBJ2-2; TCRdb designates TRBD1, a call that cannot be tested without DNA. This CDR3 comprises 17 residues.

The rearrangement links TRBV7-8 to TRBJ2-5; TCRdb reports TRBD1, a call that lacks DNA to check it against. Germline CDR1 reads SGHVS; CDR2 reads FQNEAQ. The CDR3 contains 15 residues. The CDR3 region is CASSRWGGQKETQYF.

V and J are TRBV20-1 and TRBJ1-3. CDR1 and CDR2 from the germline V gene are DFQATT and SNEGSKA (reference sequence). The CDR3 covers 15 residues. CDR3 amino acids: CSARDESRPGNTIYF.

This CDR3 reads CASSSRTGGRYNEQFF. The J gene is TRBJ2-1, the V gene TRBV7-6; the TRBD1 assignment by TCRdb is unverifiable without DNA. Germline V gene sequence: CDR1 SGHVS, CDR2 FNYEAQ. The CDR3 spans 16 residues. Full variable domain (outside the CDR3, taken from reference TRBV7-6 and TRBJ2-1): GAGVSQSPRYKVTKRGQDVALRCDPISGHVSLYWYRQALGQGPEFLTYFNYEAQQDKSGLPNDRFSAERPEGSISTLTIQRTEQRDSAMYRCASSSRTGGRYNEQFFGPGTRLTVL.

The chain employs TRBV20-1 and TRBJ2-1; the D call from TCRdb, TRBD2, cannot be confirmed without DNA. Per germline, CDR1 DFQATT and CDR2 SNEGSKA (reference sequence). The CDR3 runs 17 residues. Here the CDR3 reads CSARDVRLAGASNEQFF.

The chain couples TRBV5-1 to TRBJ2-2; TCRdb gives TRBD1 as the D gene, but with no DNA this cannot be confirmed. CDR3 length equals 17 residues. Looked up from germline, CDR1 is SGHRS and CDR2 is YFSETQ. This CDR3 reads CASSLARGFANTGELFF.

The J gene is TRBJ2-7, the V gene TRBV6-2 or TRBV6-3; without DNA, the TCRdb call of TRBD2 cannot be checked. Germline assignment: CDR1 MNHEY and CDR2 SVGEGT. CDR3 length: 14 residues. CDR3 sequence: CASSRLAGSYEQYF.

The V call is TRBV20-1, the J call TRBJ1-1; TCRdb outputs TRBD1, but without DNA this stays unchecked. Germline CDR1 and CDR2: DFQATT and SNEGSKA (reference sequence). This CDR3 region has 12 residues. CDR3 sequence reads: CSAATVATEAFF.

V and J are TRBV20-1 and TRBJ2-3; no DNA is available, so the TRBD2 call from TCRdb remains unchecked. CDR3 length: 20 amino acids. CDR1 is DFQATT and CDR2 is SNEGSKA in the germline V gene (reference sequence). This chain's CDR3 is CSARGVNRTSGNNSTDTQYF.

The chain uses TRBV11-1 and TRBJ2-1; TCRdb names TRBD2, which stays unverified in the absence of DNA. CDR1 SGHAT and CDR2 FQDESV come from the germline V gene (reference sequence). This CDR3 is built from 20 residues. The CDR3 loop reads CASSLAGTSGRGALRAEQFF.

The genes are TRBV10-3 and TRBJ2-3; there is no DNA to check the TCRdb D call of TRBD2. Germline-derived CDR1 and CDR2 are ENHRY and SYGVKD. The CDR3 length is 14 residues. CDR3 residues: CAIRGSGSVDTQYF.

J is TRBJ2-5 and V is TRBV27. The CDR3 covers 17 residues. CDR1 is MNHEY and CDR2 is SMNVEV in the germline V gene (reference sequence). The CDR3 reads CASSFALGNGYQETQYF.

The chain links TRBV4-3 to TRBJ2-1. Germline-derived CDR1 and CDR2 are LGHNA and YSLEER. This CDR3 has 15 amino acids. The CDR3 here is CASSQEGGAPNEQFF.

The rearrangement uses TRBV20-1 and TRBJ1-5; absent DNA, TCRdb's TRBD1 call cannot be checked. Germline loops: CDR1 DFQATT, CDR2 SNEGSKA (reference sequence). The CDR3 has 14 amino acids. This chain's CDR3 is CSVPDRVSNQPQHF.

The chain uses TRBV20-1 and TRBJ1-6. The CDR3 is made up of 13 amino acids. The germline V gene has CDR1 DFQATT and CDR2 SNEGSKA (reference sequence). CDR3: CSALQEPNSPLHF.

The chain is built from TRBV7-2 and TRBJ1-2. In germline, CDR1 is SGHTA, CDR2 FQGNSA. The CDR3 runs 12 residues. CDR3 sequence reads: CASSLVTYGYTF. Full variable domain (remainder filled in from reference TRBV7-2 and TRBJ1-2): GAGVSQSPSNKVTEKGKDVELRCDPISGHTALYWYRQSLGQGLEFLIYFQGNSAPDKSGLPSDRFSAERTGGSVSTLTIQRTQQEDSAVYLCASSLVTYGYTFGSGTRLTVV.

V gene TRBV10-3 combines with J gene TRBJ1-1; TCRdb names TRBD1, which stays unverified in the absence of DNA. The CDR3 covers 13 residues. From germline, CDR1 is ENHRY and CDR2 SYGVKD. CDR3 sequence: CAIRVQGADNVFF.

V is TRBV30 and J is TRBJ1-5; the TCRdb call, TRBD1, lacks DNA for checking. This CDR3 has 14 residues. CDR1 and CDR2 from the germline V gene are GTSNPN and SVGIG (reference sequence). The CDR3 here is CAWSEGQINQPQHF. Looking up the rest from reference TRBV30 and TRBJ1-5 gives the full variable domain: SQTIHQWPATLVQPVGSPLSLECTVEGTSNPNLYWYRQAAGRGLQLLFYSVGIGQISSEVPQNLSASRPQDRQFILSSKKLLLSDSGFYLCAWSEGQINQPQHFGDGTRLSIL.

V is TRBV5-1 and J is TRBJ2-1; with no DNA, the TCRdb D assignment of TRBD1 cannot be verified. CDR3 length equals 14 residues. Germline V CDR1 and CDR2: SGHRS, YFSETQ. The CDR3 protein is CASSLERPANEQFF. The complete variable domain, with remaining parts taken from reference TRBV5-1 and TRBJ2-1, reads KAGVTQTPRYLIKTRGQQVTLSCSPISGHRSVSWYQQTPGQGLQFLFEYFSETQRNKGNFPGRFSGRQFSNSRSEMNVSTLELGDSALYLCASSLERPANEQFFGPGTRLTVL.

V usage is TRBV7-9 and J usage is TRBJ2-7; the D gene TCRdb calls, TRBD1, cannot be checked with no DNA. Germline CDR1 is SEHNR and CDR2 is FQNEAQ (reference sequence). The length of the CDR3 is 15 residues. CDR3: CASSLGTGPSYEQYF.

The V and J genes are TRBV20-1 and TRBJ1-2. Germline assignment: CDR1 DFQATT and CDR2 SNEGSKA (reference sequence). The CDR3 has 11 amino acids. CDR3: CSASGGRGYTF.